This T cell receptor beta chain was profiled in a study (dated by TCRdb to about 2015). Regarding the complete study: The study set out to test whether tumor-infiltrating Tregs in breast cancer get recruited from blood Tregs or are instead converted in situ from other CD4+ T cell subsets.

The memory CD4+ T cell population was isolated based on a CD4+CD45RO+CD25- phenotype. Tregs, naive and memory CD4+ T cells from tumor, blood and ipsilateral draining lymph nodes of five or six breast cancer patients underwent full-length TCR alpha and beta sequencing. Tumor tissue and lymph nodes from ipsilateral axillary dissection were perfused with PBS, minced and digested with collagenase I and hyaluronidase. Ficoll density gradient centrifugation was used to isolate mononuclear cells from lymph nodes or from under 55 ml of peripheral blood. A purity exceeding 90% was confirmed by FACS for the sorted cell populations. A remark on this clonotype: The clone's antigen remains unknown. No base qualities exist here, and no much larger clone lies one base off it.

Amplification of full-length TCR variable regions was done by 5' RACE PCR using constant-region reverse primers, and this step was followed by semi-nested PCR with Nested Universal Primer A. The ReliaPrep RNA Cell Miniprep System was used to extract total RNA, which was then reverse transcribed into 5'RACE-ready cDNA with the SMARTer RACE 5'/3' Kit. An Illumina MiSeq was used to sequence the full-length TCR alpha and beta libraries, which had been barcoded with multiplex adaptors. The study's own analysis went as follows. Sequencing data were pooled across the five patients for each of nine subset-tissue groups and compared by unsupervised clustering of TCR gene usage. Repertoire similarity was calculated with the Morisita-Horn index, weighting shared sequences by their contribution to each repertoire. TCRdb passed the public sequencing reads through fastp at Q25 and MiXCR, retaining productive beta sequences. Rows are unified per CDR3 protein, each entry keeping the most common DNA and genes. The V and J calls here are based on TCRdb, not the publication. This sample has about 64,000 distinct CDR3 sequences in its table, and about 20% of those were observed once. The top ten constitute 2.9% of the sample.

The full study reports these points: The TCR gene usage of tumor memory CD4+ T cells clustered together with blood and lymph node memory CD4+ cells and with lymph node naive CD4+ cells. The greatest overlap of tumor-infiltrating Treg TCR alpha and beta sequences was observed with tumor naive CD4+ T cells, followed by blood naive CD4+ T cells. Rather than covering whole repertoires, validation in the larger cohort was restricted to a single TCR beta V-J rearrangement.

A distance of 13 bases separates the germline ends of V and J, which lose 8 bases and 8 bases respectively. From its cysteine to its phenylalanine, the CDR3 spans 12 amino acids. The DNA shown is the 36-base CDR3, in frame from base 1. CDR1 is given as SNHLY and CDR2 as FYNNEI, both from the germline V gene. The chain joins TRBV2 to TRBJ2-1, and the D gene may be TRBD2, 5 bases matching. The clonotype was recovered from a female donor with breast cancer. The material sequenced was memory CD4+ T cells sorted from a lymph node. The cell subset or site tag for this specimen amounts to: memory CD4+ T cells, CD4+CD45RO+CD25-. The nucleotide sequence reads TGTGCCAGCCGGCGAGATAGCGATGAGCAGTTCTTC. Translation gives CASRRDSDEQFF. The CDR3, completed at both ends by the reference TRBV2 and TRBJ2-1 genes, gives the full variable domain EPEVTQTPSHQVTQMGQEVILRCVPISNHLYFYWYRQILGQKVEFLVSFYNNEISEKSEIFDDQFSVERPDGSNFTLKIRSTKLEDSAMYFCASRRDSDEQFFGPGTRLTVL.